The 21 T cell receptor beta chains presented below share a single source sample, sequenced in a study of shared clonotypes between healthy human individuals. This table comes from immunoSEQ multiplex PCR, and its TCRdb copy is limited to in-frame clones, with some not included. The table has some 1.4 million clones, 95% to 97% seen once. The specimen was naive CD4+ T cells sorted from blood. This sample's subset: CD45RA+ positively selected. The receptors originated from a man aged 25-45 years in good health.

The table lists this clone with a few counts. The chain links TRBV28 to TRBJ2-7, with D possibly being TRBD2 (5 bases). V dropped 6 bases and J dropped 5 bases, with 14 bases sitting between them. CDR3 length: 13 residues. In germline, CDR1 is MDHEN, CDR2 SYDVKM. DNA for the CDR3: TGTGCCAGCAGGCCATACCAGGAGGACGAGCAGTACTTC. Translation: CASRPYQEDEQYF. Looking up the rest from reference TRBV28 and TRBJ2-7 gives the full variable domain: DVKVTQSSRYLVKRTGEKVFLECVQDMDHENMFWYRQDPGLGLRLIYFSYDVKMKEKGDIPEGYSVSREKKERFSLILESASTNQTSMYLCASRPYQEDEQYFGPGTRLTVT.

The gene calls are TRBV5-4 and TRBJ2-7; D gene uncertain. The germline V and J ends were trimmed by 4 bases and 2 bases, with 13 bases remaining between them. Germline CDR1 is SGHNT and CDR2 is YYREEE (reference sequence). This CDR3 region has 14 residues. Written as DNA, the CDR3 is TGTGCCAGCAGCACCGACATTATTACCTACGAGCAGTACTTC. Its protein is CASSTDIITYEQYF.

The J gene is TRBJ2-7, the V gene TRBV5-1; 7 nucleotides match TRBD1. The V and J ends lost 0 bases and 5 bases, in that order; junction bases with no gene match: 5. Looked up from germline, CDR1 is SGHRS and CDR2 is YFSETQ. The length of the CDR3 is 14 residues. CDR3 protein: CASSLGSGTDEQYF. As DNA, the CDR3 is TGCGCCAGCAGCTTGGGATCCGGGACAGACGAGCAGTACTTC.

This clone was detected once. The V call is TRBV7-2, the J call TRBJ2-3; 10 bases agree with TRBD2. This CDR3 has 16 amino acids. V was clipped by 5 bases and J by 3 bases; unmatched bases: 8. Germline V gives CDR1 SGHTA, CDR2 FQGNSA. The CDR3 DNA reads as TGTGCCAGCAGCACTAATCTAGCGGGAGCGACAGATACGCAGTATTTT. Protein product: CASSTNLAGATDTQYF.

The rearrangement joins TRBV19 to TRBJ2-5; TRBD2 matches at 12 bases. This CDR3 contains 16 residues. CDR1 LNHDA and CDR2 SQIVND come from the germline V gene (reference sequence). After removal of 5 bases from V and 4 bases from J, the junction contained 8 bases not matched to a gene. Written as DNA, the CDR3 is TGTGCCAGTAGTGTTCGACTAGCGGGAGATGGAGAGACCCAGTACTTC. Amino acids: CASSVRLAGDGETQYF.

The rearrangement joins TRBV6-5 to TRBJ1-1; D uncertain. This CDR3 has 15 residues. Germline V lookup: CDR1 MNHEY, CDR2 SVGAGI. The germline V and J ends were trimmed by 2 bases and 3 bases, with 13 bases remaining between them. The chain's CDR3 is CASSYDGRTYTEAFF. The CDR3 DNA sequence: TGTGCCAGCAGTTACGACGGGAGGACTTACACTGAAGCTTTCTTT.

This chain connects TRBV5-4 to TRBJ2-3; weak D call: TRBD2 (5 bases). The germline V and J ends were trimmed by 9 bases and 2 bases, with 10 bases remaining between them. CDR1 is SGHNT and CDR2 is YYREEE in the germline V gene (reference sequence). The CDR3 spans 12 residues. The CDR3 DNA follows: TGTGCCACCAGGCGGGCCACAGATACGCAGTATTTT. It encodes CATRRATDTQYF.

This chain connects TRBV18 to TRBJ2-1; no clear D gene. The CDR3 consists of 16 residues. V shed 4 bases and J shed 3 bases, with 16 bases lying between them. In germline, CDR1 is KGHSH, CDR2 LQKENI. DNA of the CDR3: TGTGCCAGCTCACATCAACGGAATAACTACTACAATGAGCAGTTCTTC. Translated, it gives CASSHQRNNYYNEQFF.

The chain couples TRBV25-1 to TRBJ1-4; unclear D gene. Germline V gene sequence: CDR1 MGHDK, CDR2 SYGVNS. V lost 1 base to trimming and J lost 0 bases, with 6 bases between them. The CDR3 runs to 15 residues. CDR3: CASSELGTTNEKLFF. DNA of the CDR3: TGTGCCAGCAGTGAATTGGGGACAACTAATGAAAAACTGTTTTTT.

The genes are TRBV7-9 and TRBJ1-5; D gene ambiguous. Germline CDR1 SEHNR, CDR2 FQNEAQ (reference sequence). The CDR3 contains 15 residues. V gave up 2 bases and J gave up 4 bases, with 12 bases separating them. The CDR3 is CASSLTPEGNQPQHF. The CDR3 DNA is TGTGCCAGCAGCTTAACCCCAGAGGGTAATCAGCCCCAGCATTTT.

The CDR3 DNA follows: TGTGCCAGCAGTTACTCTTGGACTAGCGGGAGTAATGAGCAGTTCTTC. Its translation: CASSYSWTSGSNEQFF. The chain employs TRBV6-5 and TRBJ2-1; 13 positions agree with TRBD2. Germline V CDR1 and CDR2: MNHEY, SVGAGI. CDR3 size: 16 residues. V lost 0 bases to trimming and J lost 7 bases; unmatched junction nucleotides: 3.

The rearrangement joins TRBV5-1 to TRBJ2-3, with 10 positions matching TRBD2. Germline CDR1 is SGHRS and CDR2 is YFSETQ. The V segment lost 6 bases and the J segment 4 bases; nucleotides outside the gene matches: 8. The CDR3 runs to 15 residues. This CDR3 reads CASTQGLARPDTQYF. CDR3 DNA sequence: TGCGCCAGCACCCAGGGACTAGCGAGGCCAGATACGCAGTATTTT.

The chain uses TRBV11-2 and TRBJ2-1; either TRBD1 or TRBD2 may supply D (5 bases each). The germline gives CDR1 SGHAT, CDR2 FQNNGV. The CDR3 has 18 residues. Trimming shortened V by 5 bases and J by 1 base, and 21 bases separated the two germline ends. CDR3 loop: CASSDHGATFLSYNEQFF. The CDR3 DNA is TGTGCCAGCAGCGATCACGGGGCCACGTTTTTGTCCTACAATGAGCAGTTCTTC.

V and J are TRBV10-2 and TRBJ1-2, with 8 bases lining up with TRBD1. The CDR3 extends over 17 amino acids. Trimming at V came to 3 bases and at J to 8 bases, leaving 17 bases not matched to a gene. Germline lookup yields CDR1 WSHSY and CDR2 SAAADI. CDR3 nucleotide sequence: TGCGCCAGCAGTGATCCTGCCGGGACAGGAGGGTTGGAGGGCTACACCTTC. Protein: CASSDPAGTGGLEGYTF.

This clone appeared once. This rearrangement joins TRBV7-9 to TRBJ2-1; no firm D call. V lost 5 bases, J lost 7 bases, and 18 bases lay in between. The CDR3 contains 15 residues. The germline V gene has CDR1 SEHNR and CDR2 FQNEAQ (reference sequence). The CDR3 region is CASSEDRPIPNEQFF. CDR3 DNA: TGTGCCAGCAGCGAAGACCGACCTATACCTAATGAGCAGTTCTTC.

This sequence joins TRBV7-9 and TRBJ1-2; D is unclear. The CDR3 spans 12 residues. Germline CDR1 and CDR2: SEHNR and FQNEAQ (reference sequence). The V and J ends lost 5 bases and 3 bases respectively, with 7 bases between them. DNA of the CDR3: TGTGCCAGCAGCCCGACGGACTATGGCTACACCTTC. Translating gives CASSPTDYGYTF.

In the case of this clone: Other DNA sequences from this sample encode an identical CDR3 as well. This chain uses TRBV28 with TRBJ1-2, with 7 bases that match TRBD1. The germline gives CDR1 MDHEN, CDR2 SYDVKM. This CDR3 comprises 14 residues. V trimming: 6 bases; J trimming: 4 bases; junction bases outside the gene matches: 8. CDR3 sequence: CASSLRQGTYGYTF. The CDR3 DNA is TGTGCCAGCAGCCTTCGACAGGGAACCTATGGCTACACCTTC.

The V call is TRBV7-2, the J call TRBJ1-4; TRBD1 matches at 9 bases. J was trimmed by 3 bases and V by 4 bases; bases with no gene match: 9. Germline values: CDR1 SGHTA, CDR2 FQGNSA. CDR3 size: 17 residues. The CDR3: CASSSYRGLRSNEKLFF. The CDR3 DNA reads TGTGCCAGCAGCTCTTACAGGGGGCTTCGCTCTAATGAAAAACTGTTTTTT. The full variable domain, completed using reference TRBV7-2 and TRBJ1-4, is GAGVSQSPSNKVTEKGKDVELRCDPISGHTALYWYRQSLGQGLEFLIYFQGNSAPDKSGLPSDRFSAERTGGSVSTLTIQRTQQEDSAVYLCASSSYRGLRSNEKLFFGSGTQLSVL.

CDR3 DNA sequence: TGCAGCGTTGGGGAACCAACCACTGAAGCTTTCTTT. It yields the protein CSVGEPTTEAFF. The rearrangement links TRBV29-1 to TRBJ1-1, with D hard to call. Trimming pared 4 bases from V and 4 bases from J, leaving 10 bases between. Germline V CDR1 and CDR2: SQVTM, ANQGSEA. The CDR3 spans 12 residues.

As concerns this clone: Other DNA sequences from this sample encode an identical CDR3 as well. The CDR3 coding sequence is TGCAGTGCATCACCGGGGGACGAGCAGTACTTC. Encoded protein: CSASPGDEQYF. The rearrangement uses TRBV20-1 and TRBJ2-7, with a possible D match to TRBD2 (6 bases). This CDR3 spans 11 amino acids. The germline gives CDR1 DFQATT, CDR2 SNEGSKA (reference sequence). V was trimmed by 6 bases and J by 5 bases, leaving 11 bases between them.

In nucleotides, the CDR3 is TGTGCCAGCAGTGGTAGCGGGAGGGCCCCCGGGGAGCTGTTTTTT. Protein product: CASSGSGRAPGELFF. The rearrangement links TRBV27 to TRBJ2-2, with 11 bases identical to TRBD2. Trimming removed 5 bases from V and 6 bases from J; junction bases left unmatched: 5. This CDR3 contains 15 residues. The germline V gene has CDR1 MNHEY and CDR2 SMNVEV (reference sequence).